This T cell receptor beta chain was captured by sequencing in a study of T-cell reconstitution after alpha-beta-depleted transplantation in children. This clonotype was seen a few times. A TCRbeta library incorporating unique molecular identifiers was prepared. TCRdb processed the PCR reads anew with MiXCR; each CDR3 protein has one entry. The data show some 490,000 distinct CDR3 sequences, around 12% seen once. The CDR3 contains 14 residues. The sample in question was PBMCs from the stem cell graft donor, obtained from the stem cell graft. This receptor was obtained from a human donor who donated a stem cell graft to a child with combined immunodeficiency. The gene calls are TRBV21-1 and TRBJ1-5; the D call of TRBD1 is as the table states it, not checked on the DNA. TRBV21-1 is described as a pseudogene. The CDR3 nucleotides read TGTGCCAGCAGACTCGACAGGGGGGACCAGCCCCAGCATTTT. As protein: CASRLDRGDQPQHF.